These 12 T cell receptor beta chains originate from one sample sequenced in a study of spatial heterogeneity in lung cancer. Indicated time point: blood at routine non-recurrence follow-up after resection. TCRdb ran MiXCR on the 5' RACE reads and lists one entry per CDR3 protein. Of roughly 70,000 distinct CDR3 sequences in the sample, over 7% are singletons; the top ten hold 1.9%. The specimen comprised PBMCs, sampled at follow-up. These receptors all stem from a female donor with early-stage non-small cell lung cancer.

A few counts support this clonotype. The V and J genes are TRBV7-2 and TRBJ2-7; D unresolved. V lost 5 bases to trimming and J lost 0 bases, with 8 bases between them. Germline V CDR1 and CDR2: SGHTA, FQGNSA. The CDR3 is made up of 13 amino acids. CDR3 sequence (DNA): TGTGCCAGCAGCGCAGTGAGCTCCTACGAGCAGTACTTC. This encodes CASSAVSSYEQYF.

This clonotype was seen ten or more times. This chain connects TRBV7-3 to TRBJ2-3; D may be TRBD2 (7 bases). This CDR3 has 17 residues. Germline CDR1 SGHTA, CDR2 FQGTGA. The V and J ends lost 5 bases and 1 base respectively, with 19 bases between them. Here the CDR3 reads CASSRRRSGGRTDTQYF. The CDR3 nucleotides read TGTGCCAGCAGCCGACGGCGTTCGGGGGGCCGCACAGATACGCAGTATTTT.

The table lists this clonotype with many counts. This sequence joins TRBV7-6 and TRBJ2-3; 7 bases map to TRBD2. The CDR3 is 14 amino acids. V shed 5 bases and J 5 bases; nucleotides not matched to a gene: 7. In germline, CDR1 is SGHVS, CDR2 FNYEAQ. The CDR3 loop is CASSHPLAGDTQYF. CDR3 bases: TGTGCCAGCAGCCACCCTTTAGCGGGAGATACGCAGTATTTT.

This clonotype was found many times. The chain joins TRBV27 to TRBJ1-2, with 7 bases matching TRBD1. This CDR3 has 13 residues. Trimming cost V 2 bases and J 7 bases; bases outside gene matches: 4. The V gene's germline CDR1 is MNHEY and CDR2 SMNVEV (reference sequence). For the CDR3, the DNA is TGTGCCAGCAGTTTAGACTACAGGGGTGGCTACACCTTC. This encodes CASSLDYRGGYTF.

On this clonotype itself: Being one base from a much bigger clone, this may be a read error. The CDR3 protein is CASSPEGFSEQCF. The CDR3 DNA reads as TGTGCCAGCAGCCCAGAGGGATTTTCCGAGCAGTGCTTC. The rearrangement uses TRBV7-8 and TRBJ2-7; weak D call: TRBD2 (5 bases). The germline gives CDR1 SGHVS, CDR2 FQNEAQ. CDR3 length equals 13 residues.

The chain couples TRBV20-1 to TRBJ1-5; weak D call: TRBD1 (5 bases). V was shortened by 3 bases and J by 6 bases, with 12 bases between the two germline ends. In germline, CDR1 is DFQATT, CDR2 SNEGSKA (reference sequence). The CDR3 totals 13 residues. The CDR3 coding sequence is TGCAGTGCTAGGGCGCAGGGCGGTCAGCCCCAGCATTTT. Translation gives CSARAQGGQPQHF.

Many counts were recorded for this clonotype. This chain links TRBV18 with TRBJ2-1; 8 bases map to TRBD2. V was clipped by 6 bases and J by 8 bases; unmatched bases: 3. The CDR3 has 12 amino acids. Germline assignment: CDR1 KGHSH and CDR2 LQKENI. CDR3 region: CASSAGGDEQFF. The CDR3 DNA sequence: TGTGCCAGCTCCGCGGGGGGCGATGAGCAGTTCTTC.

This clonotype was detected only once. The chain carries TRBV5-1 and TRBJ2-1; D is possibly TRBD2 (5 bases). Trimming stripped 0 bases from V and 10 bases from J, with 14 bases between. The germline gives CDR1 SGHRS, CDR2 YFSETQ. This CDR3 spans 14 amino acids. The CDR3 bases are TGCGCCAGCAGCTTGGAAGGCCTAGCCTTAGAGCAGTTCTTC. Its protein is CASSLEGLALEQFF.

This clonotype was counted at least ten times. The rearrangement joins TRBV7-2 to TRBJ1-2; a weak D match, TRBD1 (6 bases). CDR1 is SGHTA and CDR2 is FQGNSA in the germline V gene. V shed 4 bases and J shed 6 bases, with 21 bases lying between them. The CDR3 has 16 amino acids. CDR3 in DNA: TGTGCCAGCAGCTCCACTCCGAGGGGGAATAGGCATGGCTACACCTTC. Its translation: CASSSTPRGNRHGYTF.

This clonotype has just one count. This may be a read error, as it is one base from a much larger clone. The chain employs TRBV7-2 and TRBJ2-1; maybe TRBD2 (7 bases). The V gene's germline CDR1 is SGHTA and CDR2 FQGNSA. The V end lost 6 bases, the J end lost 3 bases, and 18 bases lay between the germline ends. The CDR3 has 16 amino acids. This CDR3 is CASSTQGGVLYNEQFF. The CDR3 DNA reads as TGTGCCAGCAGTACTCAAGGGGGGGTGCTCTACAATGAGCAGTTCTTC.

Ten or more counts support this clonotype. The CDR3 DNA reads TGTGCCAGCAGCTTACGAGGTGCCTCCCCGAATCAGCCCCAGCATTTT. Its protein product is CASSLRGASPNQPQHF. The gene calls are TRBV11-2 and TRBJ1-5; D is uncertain. This CDR3 is 16 amino acids long. Germline CDR1 SGHAT, CDR2 FQNNGV. Trimming stripped 2 bases from V and 4 bases from J, with 15 bases between.

This clonotype was observed a few times. The rearrangement links TRBV5-1 to TRBJ2-2; D not resolved. The length of the CDR3 is 15 residues. Trimming shortened V by 0 bases and J by 2 bases, and 8 bases separated the two germline ends. Per the germline V gene, CDR1 is SGHRS and CDR2 is YFSETQ. The DNA for the CDR3 is TGCGCCAGCAGCTTGGCCTTGACAAACACCGGGGAGCTGTTTTTT. Protein sequence: CASSLALTNTGELFF.